Given below is one T cell receptor beta chain in context. The data stem from a study of blood T cell repertoires in COVID-19. As for the study in general: The United States, Italy and Spain supplied acute and convalescent COVID-19 samples. The analysed material was cDNA or gDNA that came from T cells, B-cell-depleted T cells, or PBMCs.

Per the original data handling: Amplification with reference gene primers provided the estimates of nucleated cell counts. Data came from immunoSEQ multiplex PCR; TCRdb stores just in-frame clones and leaves some out. That table is the source of V, J and clone size, and D and trimming were worked out from the DNA. This sample has around 58,000 clones, with over 80% found just once. The CDR3 sequence is 13 residues long. Losses at the gene ends were 3 bases for V and 5 bases for J; bases not matched to a gene: 2. The germline CDR1 and CDR2 sequences are MRHNA and SNTAGT. The sample consisted of peripheral blood. The TCR originated in a human donor in a cohort sampled during active COVID-19. The chain combines TRBV6-4 with TRBJ2-3, with 7 bases fitting TRBD1. CDR3 bases: TGTGCCAGCAGTGAACAGGGGAAAGATACGCAGTATTTT. This sequence encodes CASSEQGKDTQYF.